This TCR beta chain was profiled in a study of CD8 T cells in Susac syndrome. On this clonotype itself: Its matching antigen is unknown.

The ends were cut back, 5 bases at V and 2 bases at J, with 22 bases in the middle. This CDR3 spans 18 amino acids. Germline V lookup: CDR1 KGHDR, CDR2 SFDVKD. A quantity of about 0.5 to 1 ug RNA underwent reverse transcription using random hexamers. Amplification of TCR beta CDR3 spanned 54 Vbeta and 13 Jbeta via immunoSEQ multiplex PCR. TCRdb fed the immunoSEQ multiplex PCR reads into MiXCR, producing one record per CDR3 protein. The sample holds approximately 70,000 distinct CDR3 sequences, over 90% seen once. In blood CD8+ and CD4+ T cells, TCR beta underwent sequencing. Each multiple sclerosis control was a treatment-naive patient with relapsing-remitting disease that was either stable or active. Study-wide findings and caveats: The study admitted that it had a relatively small number of individuals in its TCR sequencing and HLA analysis.

The material sequenced was CD4+ T cells from PBMCs. The J gene is TRBJ2-3, the V gene TRBV24-1; D tentatively fits TRBD1 or TRBD2 (5 bases each). This receptor was identified in a human donor with multiple sclerosis. CDR3 region: CATSAPRGASGYTDTQYF. CDR3 nucleotides: TGTGCCACCAGTGCCCCGAGGGGAGCATCCGGATACACAGATACGCAGTATTTT.